The rows below give T cell receptor beta chains drawn from one sample of a study of radiation and T cells in renal cell carcinoma. The protocol was immunoSEQ multiplex PCR, while the TCRdb copy is restricted to in-frame clones and leaves out a portion. The table shows some 75,000 clones, with 82% occurring only once. Sequenced here: blood, sampled from a patient whose treatment included radiotherapy and nephrectomy. The receptors stem from a man aged 55 to 69 with renal cell carcinoma. Each CDR3 is given with its conserved first and last residue. A D gene is named only where the DNA matches it firmly. Only part of the rows carry a size: once, few, many, or a class if the clone is expanded.

>TRBJ1-1|-|13|TRBV19|-
TGTGCCAGTAGTACCACATGGTACACTGAAGCTTTCTTT
CASSTTWYTEAFF
>TRBJ2-3|-|15|TRBV11-2|-
TGTGCCAGCAGCTTAGAGGCCGGTCTCACAGATACGCAGTATTTT
CASSLEAGLTDTQYF
>TRBJ1-2|TRBD1|14|TRBV28|-
TGTGCCAGCAGTCAGGGACAGGGGGTAAATGGCTACACCTTC
CASSQGQGVNGYTF
>TRBJ2-2|TRBD1|16|TRBV25-1|-
TGTGCCAGCAGTCCGCGACAGGGAATGGGCACCGGGGAGCTGTTTTTT
CASSPRQGMGTGELFF
>TRBJ2-7|TRBD1|15|TRBV19|-
TGTGCCAGTAGCCCTACAGGGGGCGCGACCCACGAGCAGTACTTC
CASSPTGGATHEQYF
>TRBJ1-2|TRBD1|14|TRBV28|once
TGTGCCAGCAGCGGGACAGGGCGAGGTGAGGGCTACACCTTC
CASSGTGRGEGYTF
>TRBJ1-1|-|14|TRBV10-2|few
TGCGCCAGCAGTGAGCTGGTGCCGAACACTGAAGCTTTCTTT
CASSELVPNTEAFF
>TRBJ2-2|TRBD1|13|TRBV19|-
TGTGCCAGTAGTCAGGGGGCGACCGGGGAGCTGTTTTTT
CASSQGATGELFF
>TRBJ2-1|-|11|TRBV5-1|-
TGCGCCAGCAGCTTGGATGGTGAGCAGTTCTTC
CASSLDGEQFF
>TRBJ2-7|-|15|TRBV28|-
TGTGCCAGCAGTGGTAGGGGGGGCAGGTCCTACGAGCAGTACTTC
CASSGRGGRSYEQYF
>TRBJ1-3|-|17|TRBV10-3|-
TGTGCCATCAGTGAGTCAGTCGGCGTGAGATCTGGAAACACCATATATTTT
CAISESVGVRSGNTIYF
>TRBJ1-2|-|18|TRBV4-1|-
TGCGCCAGCAGCCAAGAGTCTTCGGACATCATTTCTAGCTATGGCTACACCTTC
CASSQESSDIISSYGYTF
>TRBJ2-7|-|13|TRBV11-3|-
TGTGCCAGCAGCTTAACAGGGACCTACGAGCAGTACTTC
CASSLTGTYEQYF
>TRBJ1-1|-|13|TRBV6-5|-
TGTGCCAGCAGTTACTCGGTCGTGACTGAAGCTTTCTTT
CASSYSVVTEAFF
>TRBJ1-5|TRBD1|13|TRBV4-3|-
TGCGCCAGCAGCCTGGACAGGGATCAGCCCCAGCATTTT
CASSLDRDQPQHF
>TRBJ2-1|TRBD1|17|TRBV4-3|once
TGCGCCAGCAGCCAAGATACTCGGACAGGGGCCTACAATGAGCAGTTCTTC
CASSQDTRTGAYNEQFF
>TRBJ2-7|-|13|TRBV27|-
TGTGCCAGCAGTTTAGGAACTCCTTACGAGCAGTACTTC
CASSLGTPYEQYF
>TRBJ2-7|-|13|TRBV6-6|few
TGTGCCAGCTTACAGGGTTCAACCTACGAGCAGTACTTC
CASLQGSTYEQYF
>TRBJ2-3|-|13|TRBV7-2|-
TGTGCCAGCAGCTTAGGGCCCCCAGATACGCAGTATTTT
CASSLGPPDTQYF
>TRBJ2-3|-|14|TRBV28|-
TGTGCCAGCGGAGCGGTTCGAAGCACAGATACGCAGTATTTT
CASGAVRSTDTQYF
>TRBJ2-5|-|16|TRBV15|-
TGTGCCACCAGCAGAGGGAGGGAGACAGGTCAAGAGACCCAGTACTTC
CATSRGRETGQETQYF
>TRBJ2-6|-|14|TRBV6-5|few
TGTGCCAGCAGTTACGGCTCTGGGGCCAACGTCCTGACTTTC
CASSYGSGANVLTF
>TRBJ2-3|-|12|TRBV27|-
TGTGCCAGCAAACGTAGCACAGATACGCAGTATTTT
CASKRSTDTQYF
>TRBJ1-1|TRBD1|16|TRBV27|-
TGTGCCACCACAACTCGGGACAGGGGGCGAAACACTGAAGCTTTCTTT
CATTTRDRGRNTEAFF
>TRBJ2-1|-|13|TRBV6-6|-
TGTGCCAGCAGTGCATCCAGGGAAGGCGAGCAGTTCTTC
CASSASREGEQFF
>TRBJ2-5|-|13|TRBV19|-
TGTGCCAGTAGCCAGGGGTTCCAAGAGACCCAGTACTTC
CASSQGFQETQYF
>TRBJ2-1|-|15|TRBV18|-
TGTGCCAGCTCCCCCGGGACCAAGGGGTACAATGAGCAGTTCTTC
CASSPGTKGYNEQFF
>TRBJ1-5|TRBD1|16|TRBV7-9|-
TGTGCCAGCAGCTTGCCCGGACAGGGCCCCAATCAGCCCCAGCATTTT
CASSLPGQGPNQPQHF
>TRBJ2-1|-|11|TRBV5-4|-
TGTGCCAGCAGCTTGGCCAATGAGCAGTTCTTC
CASSLANEQFF
>TRBJ2-1|TRBD2|17|TRBV19|-
TGTGCCAGTAGTATAGATTTCAGGCTAGCGGGTGGCAATGAGCAGTTCTTC
CASSIDFRLAGGNEQFF
>TRBJ2-4|TRBD2|20|TRBV4-1|once
TGCGCCAGCAGCCAAGATAGCCGTAGGACTAGCGGGAGTCAATTAAACATTCAGTACTTC
CASSQDSRRTSGSQLNIQYF
>TRBJ1-1|-|15|TRBV7-2|-
TGTGCCAGCAGCTTAAACCCGGGACCCGCGATAGAAGCTTTCTTT
CASSLNPGPAIEAFF
>TRBJ2-7|TRBD1|15|TRBV28|-
TGTGCCAGCAGCGACGCCGGGACAGGCCCCTACGAGCAGTACTTC
CASSDAGTGPYEQYF
>TRBJ2-2|-|16|TRBV28|-
TGTGCCAGCAGTTACCGACAGATCTCAGGGGCCGGGGAGCTGTTTTTT
CASSYRQISGAGELFF
>TRBJ1-1|-|17|TRBV5-4|-
TGTGCCAGCAGCGTCCCCCGAGGGACAAATCTTGGCGCTGAAGCTTTCTTT
CASSVPRGTNLGAEAFF
>TRBJ1-1|-|13|TRBV28|-
TGTGCCTGTGTGTCCTCCCCCAACACTGAAGCTTTCTTT
CACVSSPNTEAFF
>TRBJ2-1|-|14|TRBV19|-
TGTGCCAGTAGTATAGAAAACGGGCTCCAAGAGCAGTTCTTC
CASSIENGLQEQFF
>TRBJ1-1|-|15|TRBV4-2|-
TGTGCCAGCAGTGCCCCCTCTTCGCGTAGGGCTGAAGCTTTCTTT
CASSAPSSRRAEAFF
>TRBJ2-5|-|14|TRBV21-1|-
TGTGCCAGCAGCAAGCGGGAGGGGCTTGAGACCCAGTACTTC
CASSKREGLETQYF
>TRBJ1-5|-|14|TRBV2|-
TGTGCCAGCAGTGGGGCAGGAGGCAATCAGCCCCAGCATTTT
CASSGAGGNQPQHF
>TRBJ1-3|-|15|TRBV5-5|medium-sized
TGTGCCAGCAGCCCTCGGACAGTCTCTGGAAACACCATATATTTT
CASSPRTVSGNTIYF
>TRBJ2-7|-|12|TRBV30|-
TGTGCCTGGAGCCGGCGGGGTTACGAGCAGTACTTC
CAWSRRGYEQYF
>TRBJ2-5|TRBD2|15|TRBV9|-
TGTGCCAGCAGCAACCTGGGGGGGGTCCAAGAGACCCAGTACTTC
CASSNLGGVQETQYF
>TRBJ2-1|-|11|TRBV28|-
TGTGCCAGCGGCTACCTCAATGAGCAGTTCTTC
CASGYLNEQFF
>TRBJ2-1|TRBD2|17|TRBV12-5|-
TGTGCTAGTGGGGTGGGGGCCGGACTAGCGGGAGCTGTTGAGCAGTTCTTC
CASGVGAGLAGAVEQFF
>TRBJ2-7|-|15|TRBV28|-
TGTGCCAGCAGTTTACCTCCAGGACAGTTCTACGAGCAGTACTTC
CASSLPPGQFYEQYF
>TRBJ2-1|-|13|TRBV28|-
TGTGCCAGTGAGAAAAGCTCCTACAATGAGCAGTTCTTC
CASEKSSYNEQFF
>TRBJ2-4|TRBD2|17|TRBV2|few
TGTGCCAGCAGTGAAGCGCTGTCTAGCGGAGCCAAAAACATTCAGTACTTC
CASSEALSSGAKNIQYF
>TRBJ2-1|-|16|TRBV19|-
TGTGCCAGTAGTTGGACCTTTGGGACGGGTGACAATGAGCAGTTCTTC
CASSWTFGTGDNEQFF
>TRBJ1-2|-|13|TRBV28|few
TGTGCCAGCAGTTTAACGGCTAACTATGGCTACACCTTC
CASSLTANYGYTF
>TRBJ2-7|-|14|TRBV7-2|-
TGTGCCAGCAGCTTAGATGCCGGATCCTACGAGCAGTACTTC
CASSLDAGSYEQYF
>TRBJ2-5|-|10|TRBV14|once
TGTGCCACCGACCAAGAGACCCAGTACTTC
CATDQETQYF
>TRBJ2-7|-|15|TRBV11-2|few
TGTGCCAGCAGCTCCCACCAGGGACCCACCTACGAGCAGTACTTC
CASSSHQGPTYEQYF
>TRBJ1-3|-|14|TRBV5-1|-
TGCGCCAGCAGCCCATCTGGCTCTGGAAACACCATATATTTT
CASSPSGSGNTIYF
>TRBJ1-4|TRBD1|15|TRBV19|-
TGTGCCGCCGGACAAAGGGGGCCGGTTAATGAAAAACTGTTTTTT
CAAGQRGPVNEKLFF
>TRBJ2-7|-|13|TRBV4-3|-
TGCGCCAGCAGCCAGCTGCTATCCTACGAGCAGTACTTC
CASSQLLSYEQYF
>TRBJ2-7|TRBD2|13|TRBV10-3|once
TGTGCCATCAGTGGGACTAGCGCCTACGAGCAGTACTTC
CAISGTSAYEQYF
>TRBJ1-1|-|15|TRBV27|few
TGTGCCAGCAGTTTAAGTCTGGGGCCGGGGACTGAAGCTTTCTTT
CASSLSLGPGTEAFF
>TRBJ2-2|-|14|TRBV6-4|once
TGTGCCAGCAGTGACCAGTTGGGGACCGGGGAGCTGTTTTTT
CASSDQLGTGELFF
>TRBJ1-3|-|15|TRBV7-9|-
TGTGCCAGCAGCTTACACCATCCCCCTGGAAACACCATATATTTT
CASSLHHPPGNTIYF